This TCR beta chain was captured in a study of cytomegalovirus exposure and HLA in healthy donors. PCR primers comprised 60 Vbeta and 13 Jbeta primers. Sequencing was performed with immunoSEQ multiplex PCR; in TCRdb, only in-frame clones are kept and a portion is missing. The data contain 120,000 to 150,000 clones, 73% of them singletons. The germline V and J ends were trimmed by 3 bases and 3 bases, with 22 bases remaining between them. There are 17 residues in the CDR3. In germline, CDR1 is SGHNT, CDR2 YYREEE (reference sequence). Study results and limitations: Of the V segments, some could not be distinguished, including TRBV6-2 and TRBV6-3, and were excluded. A later analysis found that most CMV-associated TCR beta chains appeared HLA-restricted.

Details on this clone: The antigen is unknown.

The gene calls are TRBV5-4 and TRBJ2-7; weak D call: TRBD2 (6 bases). The material sequenced was PBMCs. This receptor was identified in a human donor in good health. This chain's CDR3 is CASSSKFTGEVDYEQYF. CDR3 nucleotide sequence: TGTGCCAGCAGCTCGAAATTTACGGGGGAAGTCGACTACGAGCAGTACTTC.